This T cell receptor beta chain appears in the sequencing data of a study of blood T cells in healthy people across ages. Study-wide results and limits: The study lacked donor CMV status, which possibly confounded expanded clonotype changes. A greater number of naive CD4+ cells and higher diversity distinguished long-lived donors from aged donors.

This CDR3 has 15 amino acids. V was cut by 2 bases and J by 8 bases, with 18 bases left in between. CDR1 and CDR2 (germline): MGHRA, YSYEKL. This clonotype was observed at least ten times. Its matching antigen is unknown. The use of a sample-barcoded 5' primer and a J-beta primer mix characterized a second PCR of roughly 6 to 11 cycles. Template switching added a 12-random-nucleotide identifier to every cDNA molecule. TCRdb itself ran the 5' RACE reads through MiXCR, one entry per CDR3 protein. The repertoire includes about 1,800,000 distinct CDR3 sequences, roughly 30% of them detected once, and 7.7% sits in the top ten.

V gene TRBV4-1 combines with J gene TRBJ1-2, with D possibly TRBD1 on 5 matching bases. Input material: blood. The clonotype comes from a woman aged 25 to 39 in good health. The CDR3: CASSQPGWAGRGYTF. For the CDR3, the DNA is TGCGCCAGCAGCCAACCAGGGTGGGCAGGGCGAGGCTACACCTTC.